A selection of T cell receptor beta chains follows, all from one sample in a study of yellow fever vaccine responses in identical twins. TCRdb re-derived calls from the RT-PCR reads in MiXCR, one entry per CDR3 protein. The table shows more than 700 distinct CDR3 sequences, with approximately 81% occurring only once. The specimen comprised T cells from blood (PBMCs), unsorted or a sorted subset (not recorded which), sampled before or after yellow fever vaccination (not recorded which). The receptors shown here come from a female donor who received the yellow fever vaccine. Each CDR3 is given with its conserved first and last residue. D genes are given only for firm matches. Rows give clone size only sometimes, using once, few, many, or a class for an expanded clone.

clone size: -
D gene: -
V gene: TRBV4-1
J gene: TRBJ1-5
CDR3 DNA: TGCGCCAGCAGCCAAGTTCCGGGCAGGGGATTGGAGCCCCAGCATTTT
CDR3 protein: CASSQVPGRGLEPQHF

clone size: -
D gene: -
V gene: TRBV2
J gene: TRBJ2-5
CDR3 DNA: TGTGCCAGCAGTGAAAGCCTAGCCGAGACCCAGTACTTC
CDR3 protein: CASSESLAETQYF

clone size: -
D gene: -
V gene: TRBV5-4
J gene: TRBJ2-1
CDR3 DNA: TGTGCCAGCAGCTTGGCCTTACTAGGGAGTGAGCAGTTCTTC
CDR3 protein: CASSLALLGSEQFF

clone size: -
D gene: TRBD1
V gene: TRBV4-3
J gene: TRBJ1-6
CDR3 DNA: TGCGCCAGCAGCTCGACAGGGGCGGTAAATTCACCCCTCCACTTT
CDR3 protein: CASSSTGAVNSPLHF

clone size: -
D gene: TRBD1
V gene: TRBV11-2
J gene: TRBJ2-1
CDR3 DNA: TGTGCCAGCAGCTTAGTGGGGACAGGGTCCCACAATGAGCAGTTCTTC
CDR3 protein: CASSLVGTGSHNEQFF

clone size: -
D gene: TRBD1
V gene: TRBV11-1
J gene: TRBJ2-7
CDR3 DNA: TGTGCCAGCGGGACAGGGACCTACGAGCAGTACTTC
CDR3 protein: CASGTGTYEQYF

clone size: -
D gene: TRBD2
V gene: TRBV4-3
J gene: TRBJ2-3
CDR3 DNA: TGCGCCAGCAGCCAAGATCTCCTAGAACTAGCGGGAGGGGATACGCAGTATTTT
CDR3 protein: CASSQDLLELAGGDTQYF

clone size: -
D gene: -
V gene: TRBV24-1
J gene: TRBJ1-1
CDR3 DNA: TGTGCCACCAGTGAGCTAGGACAGACTGAAGCTTTCTTT
CDR3 protein: CATSELGQTEAFF

clone size: few
D gene: -
V gene: TRBV4-3
J gene: TRBJ2-1
CDR3 DNA: TGCGCCAGCAGCCAAGACATAATGGAGGTGAGCTCCTACAATGAGCAGTTCTTC
CDR3 protein: CASSQDIMEVSSYNEQFF

clone size: -
D gene: -
V gene: TRBV10-3
J gene: TRBJ2-2
CDR3 DNA: TGTGCCATCAGTGAGACAGCGAACACCGGGGAGCTGTTTTTT
CDR3 protein: CAISETANTGELFF

clone size: -
D gene: TRBD1
V gene: TRBV11-2
J gene: TRBJ2-7
CDR3 DNA: TGTGCCAGCAGCGACCAACCCGACAGGGTGGACTACGAGCAGTACTTC
CDR3 protein: CASSDQPDRVDYEQYF

clone size: -
D gene: -
V gene: TRBV11-3
J gene: TRBJ2-1
CDR3 DNA: TGTGCCAGCAGCCAGGATAGCTCCCTGCAGTTCTTC
CDR3 protein: CASSQDSSLQFF

clone size: -
D gene: -
V gene: TRBV11-1
J gene: TRBJ2-7
CDR3 DNA: TGTGCCAGCAGCTTCGTGGCAGGGACCTACGAGCAGTACTTC
CDR3 protein: CASSFVAGTYEQYF

clone size: -
D gene: TRBD2
V gene: TRBV6-4
J gene: TRBJ2-5
CDR3 DNA: TGTGCCAGCAGCGACGTGAAGCGGGGGGCAGAGACCCAGTACTTC
CDR3 protein: CASSDVKRGAETQYF

clone size: -
D gene: -
V gene: TRBV7-9
J gene: TRBJ2-7
CDR3 DNA: TGTGCCAGCAGCTTAGGGGTCAGCTACGAGCAGTACTTC
CDR3 protein: CASSLGVSYEQYF

clone size: once
D gene: TRBD1
V gene: TRBV4-1
J gene: TRBJ1-5
CDR3 DNA: TGCGCCAGCAGCCGTGTCGGGACAGGGGATAGCAATCAGCCCCAGCATTTT
CDR3 protein: CASSRVGTGDSNQPQHF

clone size: -
D gene: TRBD1
V gene: TRBV6-2/TRBV6-3
J gene: TRBJ1-2
CDR3 DNA: TGTGCCAGCAGTTCGGGGACAGCACCTAACTATGGCTACACCTTC
CDR3 protein: CASSSGTAPNYGYTF

clone size: -
D gene: TRBD1
V gene: TRBV10-1
J gene: TRBJ1-5
CDR3 DNA: TGCGCCAGCAGTCCAGGGGTCCAGGGGGGCAATCAGCCCCAGCATTTT
CDR3 protein: CASSPGVQGGNQPQHF

clone size: -
D gene: -
V gene: TRBV5-5
J gene: TRBJ1-6
CDR3 DNA: TGTGCCAGCAGCTACGGGACCTACCAGGGGTCACCCCTCCACTTT
CDR3 protein: CASSYGTYQGSPLHF

clone size: -
D gene: -
V gene: TRBV4-3
J gene: TRBJ1-1
CDR3 DNA: TGCGCCAGCAGCCAAGATGAACTCACTGAAGCTTTCTTT
CDR3 protein: CASSQDELTEAFF

clone size: -
D gene: TRBD2
V gene: TRBV11-1
J gene: TRBJ2-5
CDR3 DNA: TGTGCCAGCAGCTTTAGCGGGAGTAGCGAGACCCAGTACTTC
CDR3 protein: CASSFSGSSETQYF

clone size: -
D gene: -
V gene: TRBV13
J gene: TRBJ2-2
CDR3 DNA: TGTGCCAGCAGTCCACTACCATCCGGGGAGCTGTTTTTT
CDR3 protein: CASSPLPSGELFF

clone size: -
D gene: TRBD2
V gene: TRBV20-1
J gene: TRBJ2-1
CDR3 DNA: TGCAGTGCGGACACTAGCGGGGGGTTGAATGAGCAGTTCTTC
CDR3 protein: CSADTSGGLNEQFF

clone size: -
D gene: -
V gene: TRBV6-2/TRBV6-3
J gene: TRBJ2-3
CDR3 DNA: TGTGCCAGCAGTTACCCGGCAGGGGTCCTCACAGATACGCAGTATTTT
CDR3 protein: CASSYPAGVLTDTQYF

clone size: -
D gene: -
V gene: TRBV11-3
J gene: TRBJ2-1
CDR3 DNA: TGTGCCAGCAGCTTAGACCCGGTCCGCCAAGGGGAGCAGTTCTTC
CDR3 protein: CASSLDPVRQGEQFF

clone size: -
D gene: TRBD1
V gene: TRBV4-1
J gene: TRBJ1-5
CDR3 DNA: TGCGCCAGCAGCCAAGGGACAGGTCTTTGGCCCCAGCATTTT
CDR3 protein: CASSQGTGLWPQHF

clone size: -
D gene: TRBD2
V gene: TRBV27
J gene: TRBJ2-3
CDR3 DNA: TGTGCCAGCAGTTTGGGCGGGAGGGGGGCAGATACGCAGTATTTT
CDR3 protein: CASSLGGRGADTQYF

clone size: -
D gene: TRBD1
V gene: TRBV7-3
J gene: TRBJ2-7
CDR3 DNA: TGTGCCAGCAGAACTCAGGGGGCAAGCTACGAGCAGTACTTC
CDR3 protein: CASRTQGASYEQYF

clone size: -
D gene: -
V gene: TRBV6-2/TRBV6-3
J gene: TRBJ1-5
CDR3 DNA: TGTGCCAGCAGTTTACGAGAAGGCTCTCAGCCCCAGCATTTT
CDR3 protein: CASSLREGSQPQHF

clone size: -
D gene: -
V gene: TRBV12-3/TRBV12-4
J gene: TRBJ2-1
CDR3 DNA: TGTGCCAGCAGTTTTCGGACAGAACCCCCGCCCTACAATGAGCAGTTCTTC
CDR3 protein: CASSFRTEPPPYNEQFF